One sample yielded the 16 T cell receptor beta chains listed below, sequenced in a study of cytomegalovirus exposure and HLA in healthy donors. The primer mix had 60 Vbeta and 13 Jbeta primers. The assay was immunoSEQ multiplex PCR, and TCRdb's table has in-frame clones only and misses some. The sample includes approximately 98,000 clones, more than 60% of them seen just once. The sequenced sample consisted of PBMCs. These receptors all come from a man aged 18 to 29 in good health and CMV-seropositive.

The gene calls are TRBV25-1 and TRBJ1-5, with TRBD1 as a possible D gene (5 bases). Germline CDR1 and CDR2: MGHDK and SYGVNS. Trimming took off 7 bases at V and 0 bases at J, with 13 bases between the two ends. The CDR3 consists of 15 residues. CDR3 sequence: CASKGPGGSNQPQHF. CDR3 sequence (DNA): TGTGCCAGCAAGGGGCCCGGGGGTAGCAATCAGCCCCAGCATTTT.

J is TRBJ2-7 and V is TRBV6-5; D might be TRBD1 (5 bases). The CDR3 extends over 14 amino acids. Trimming removed 6 bases from V and 9 bases from J, with 21 bases in between. The germline gives CDR1 MNHEY, CDR2 SVGAGI. The CDR3 loop reads CASSPDSSPKGQYF. CDR3 DNA sequence: TGTGCCAGCAGCCCCGACAGTTCACCGAAAGGGCAGTACTTC.

V gene TRBV27 combines with J gene TRBJ2-7; weak D call: TRBD2 (5 bases). The CDR3 sequence is 12 residues long. Germline CDR1 is MNHEY and CDR2 is SMNVEV (reference sequence). V lost 0 bases, J lost 7 bases, and 7 bases lay in between. Written as DNA, the CDR3 is TGTGCCAGCAGTTTATCGGGCGGGGAGCAGTACTTC. This gives the protein CASSLSGGEQYF.

This chain uses TRBV5-4 with TRBJ2-7; TRBD2 aligns across 8 bases. Germline CDR1 SGHNT, CDR2 YYREEE (reference sequence). This CDR3 region has 14 residues. V lost 0 bases and J lost 3; bases outside the gene matches: 2. The DNA of the CDR3 is TGTGCCAGCAGCTTGGAGGGGACTAGCTACGAGCAGTACTTC. As protein: CASSLEGTSYEQYF.

In DNA, the CDR3 is TGTGCCAGCAGCCCCGGGACAGCTAATGAAAAACTGTTTTTT. Encoded protein: CASSPGTANEKLFF. The chain uses TRBV7-7 and TRBJ1-4, with TRBD1 matching 7 bases. The CDR3 is made up of 14 amino acids. The germline V gene encodes CDR1 SSHAT and CDR2 FNYEAQ (reference sequence). V shed 5 bases, J shed 3 bases, and the junction held 3 bases outside the gene matches.

The chain has TRBV5-1 and TRBJ1-3; TRBD1 matches 7 bases. CDR3 length: 15 residues. From germline, CDR1 is SGHRS and CDR2 YFSETQ. V was clipped by 0 bases and J by 4 bases; unmatched bases: 4. This CDR3 is CASSLEGAQGNTIYF. The DNA for the CDR3 is TGCGCCAGCAGCTTGGAGGGGGCGCAAGGAAACACCATATATTTT.

The chain uses TRBV15 and TRBJ1-1, with 8 bases that match TRBD1. CDR3 length: 16 amino acids. Germline loops: CDR1 LNHNV, CDR2 YYDKDF (reference sequence). V was clipped by 3 bases and J by 4 bases; unmatched bases: 10. CDR3 nucleotide sequence: TGTGCCACCAGCAGGTATCCAGGGGGCGCGGGCACTGAAGCTTTCTTT. Translated: CATSRYPGGAGTEAFF.

The chain combines TRBV10-1 with TRBJ1-1; no reliable D call. Germline CDR1 WNHNN, CDR2 SYGVQD (reference sequence). The CDR3 contains 12 residues. Trimming shortened V by 4 bases and J by 4 bases, and 7 bases separated the two germline ends. The CDR3 DNA reads as TGCGCCAGCAGTGGCCGGGGCACTGAAGCTTTCTTT. This sequence encodes CASSGRGTEAFF.

The CDR3 loop reads CASNPRGRGETQYF. DNA for the CDR3: TGTGCCAGCAATCCCAGGGGAAGGGGAGAGACCCAGTACTTC. The chain carries TRBV6-5 and TRBJ2-5; D might be TRBD1 (6 bases). Germline CDR1 is MNHEY and CDR2 is SVGAGI. V dropped 7 bases and J dropped 4 bases, with 16 bases sitting between them. The CDR3 extends over 14 amino acids.

The chain has TRBV29-1 and TRBJ2-5, with 12 bases lining up with TRBD1. Germline values: CDR1 SQVTM, CDR2 ANQGSEA. The CDR3 totals 15 residues. V lost 2 bases, J lost 5 bases, and 6 bases stayed unmatched. The CDR3 protein is CSVEIGTGGEETQYF. CDR3 DNA: TGCAGCGTTGAAATCGGGACAGGGGGCGAGGAGACCCAGTACTTC.

The gene calls are TRBV5-1 and TRBJ2-1; 14 bases agree with TRBD2. The germline gives CDR1 SGHRS, CDR2 YFSETQ. The CDR3 has 14 residues. The J segment lost 10 bases and the V segment lost 5 bases, leaving 5 bases of the junction unmatched. The CDR3 bases are TGCGCCAGCAGACGACTAGCGGGGGGGTCGGAGCAGTTCTTC. It codes for CASRRLAGGSEQFF.

This chain joins TRBV5-4 and TRBJ2-2; possibly TRBD1 for D (6 bases). Trimming cost V 7 bases and J 1 base, with 8 bases left between them. CDR1 and CDR2 from the germline V gene are SGHNT and YYREEE (reference sequence). There are 13 residues in the CDR3. This chain's CDR3 is CASSGENTGELFF. The CDR3 nucleotides are TGTGCCAGCTCAGGGGAGAACACCGGGGAGCTGTTTTTT.

On this clone: This sample includes further DNA sequences coding for the same CDR3. This rearrangement joins TRBV5-1 to TRBJ2-1; TRBD2 matches 9 bases. There are 15 residues in the CDR3. V lost 0 bases and J lost 3; bases outside the gene matches: 1. Germline assignment: CDR1 SGHRS and CDR2 YFSETQ. The CDR3 region is CASSLETSGYNEQFF. The CDR3 DNA sequence: TGCGCCAGCAGCTTGGAGACTAGCGGCTACAATGAGCAGTTCTTC.

The chain joins TRBV27 to TRBJ2-5; tentatively, D is TRBD1 (6 bases). V was clipped by 5 bases and J by 5 bases, with 15 bases between them. This CDR3 is 14 amino acids long. The V gene's germline CDR1 is MNHEY and CDR2 SMNVEV (reference sequence). CDR3 sequence: CASSASGGGETQYF. CDR3 nucleotides: TGTGCCAGCAGTGCGAGTGGGGGCGGGGAGACCCAGTACTTC.

This chain uses TRBV27 with TRBJ2-5, with D possibly being TRBD1 (6 bases). CDR1 and CDR2 (germline): MNHEY, SMNVEV (reference sequence). The CDR3 extends over 16 amino acids. V was shortened by 5 bases and J by 0 bases, with 16 bases between the two germline ends. The CDR3 here is CASSQRGHRYQETQYF. CDR3 sequence (DNA): TGTGCCAGCAGTCAAAGGGGACACAGGTACCAAGAGACCCAGTACTTC.

V usage is TRBV6-1 and J usage is TRBJ2-1; 7 bases line up with TRBD2. J was trimmed by 0 bases and V by 3 bases; bases with no gene match: 2. The length of the CDR3 is 15 residues. In germline, CDR1 is MNHNS, CDR2 SASEGT. CDR3 bases: TGTGCCAGCAGTGAGCGGGGGAGCTCCTACAATGAGCAGTTCTTC. Translating gives CASSERGSSYNEQFF.